This record concerns one TCR beta chain sequence. TCRdb's table, derived via immunoSEQ multiplex PCR, lists solely in-frame clones and lacks some. Altogether about 140,000 clones are present, roughly 94% being singletons, with the ten largest covering about an eighth. This entry belongs to a study of control samples from healthy donors and cancer patients. Germline V gives CDR1 SNHLY, CDR2 FYNNEI. This CDR3 has 10 residues. V gave up 8 bases and J gave up 13 bases, with 13 bases separating them. Input material: blood. The J gene is TRBJ2-3, the V gene TRBV2; D is uncertain. The source of this sequence is a man aged 35 to 55 in good health. The CDR3 spells CASGNLKKYF. CDR3 DNA: TGTGCCAGCGGAAACTTAAAAAAGTATTTT.